This T cell receptor beta chain was recorded in a study of T cells in Graves' hyperthyroidism and ophthalmopathy. Authors of the study amplified TCR beta CDR3 regions from RNA transcripts. A first-round RT-PCR of the TCR CDR3 used the HTBI primer set. TCRdb ran MiXCR on the multiplex PCR reads and lists one entry per CDR3 protein. This table has some 550,000 distinct CDR3 sequences, 20% to 25% appearing once. Turning to this clonotype: The target antigen is unknown.

Points from the study as a whole: Within blood appeared most thyroid clonotypes that had expanded above 0.001.

Sequenced input: blood. The sequence came from a man aged 18 to 30 with Graves' hyperthyroidism.

The CDR3, as DNA: TGTGCCAGCAGTATTGGACAGCAAGAGACCCAGTACTTC. Translated, it gives CASSIGQQETQYF. This chain connects TRBV12-3 or TRBV12-4 to TRBJ2-5; D possibly corresponds to TRBD1 (6 bases). Trimming cost V 5 bases and J 2 bases, with 9 bases left between them. The CDR3 spans 13 residues.